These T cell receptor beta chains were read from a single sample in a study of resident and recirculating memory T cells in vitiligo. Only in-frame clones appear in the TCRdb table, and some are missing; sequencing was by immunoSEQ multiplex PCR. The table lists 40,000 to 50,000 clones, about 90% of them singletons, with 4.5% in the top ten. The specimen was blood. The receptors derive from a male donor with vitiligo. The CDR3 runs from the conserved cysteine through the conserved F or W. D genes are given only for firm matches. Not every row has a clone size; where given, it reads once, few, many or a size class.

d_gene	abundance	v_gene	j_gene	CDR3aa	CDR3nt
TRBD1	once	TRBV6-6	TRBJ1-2	CASSYSGQGGSYGYTF	TGTGCCAGCAGTTACTCAGGACAGGGGGGGTCATATGGCTACACCTTC
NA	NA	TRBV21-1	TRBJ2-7	CASSRDRVFEQYF	TGTGCCAGCAGCCGGGACAGGGTTTTCGAGCAGTACTTC
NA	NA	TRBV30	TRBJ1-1	CAWSRRANTEAFF	TGTGCCTGGAGTAGGAGGGCGAACACTGAAGCTTTCTTT
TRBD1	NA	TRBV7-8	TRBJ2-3	CASSSGDRPTDTQYF	TGTGCCAGCAGCTCAGGGGACAGACCCACAGATACGCAGTATTTT
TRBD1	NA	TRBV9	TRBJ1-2	CASSPAPVGQGSGYTF	TGTGCCAGCAGCCCAGCACCAGTGGGACAGGGGTCTGGCTACACCTTC
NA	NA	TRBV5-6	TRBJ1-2	CASSSGAVGNYGYTF	TGTGCCAGCAGCTCGGGAGCGGTAGGGAACTATGGCTACACCTTC
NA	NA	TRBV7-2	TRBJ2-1	CASSSYSTPGSGSYNEQFF	TGTGCCAGCAGCTCTTACTCCACCCCTGGGAGTGGGTCTTACAATGAGCAGTTCTTC
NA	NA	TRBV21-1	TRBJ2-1	CASSKGGIEQGAHNEQFF	TGTGCCAGCAGCAAGGGAGGTATAGAACAGGGGGCCCACAATGAGCAGTTCTTC
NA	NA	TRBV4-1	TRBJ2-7	CASSRNQAGIGEQYF	TGCGCCAGCAGCCGAAATCAGGCAGGGATTGGCGAGCAGTACTTC
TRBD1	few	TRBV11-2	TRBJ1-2	CASRMTGGFGYTF	TGTGCCAGCAGGATGACAGGGGGCTTTGGCTACACCTTC
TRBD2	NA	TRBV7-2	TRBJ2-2	CASSLRLLSGGMNTGELFF	TGTGCCAGCAGCCTAAGACTCCTTAGCGGGGGAATGAACACCGGGGAGCTGTTTTTT
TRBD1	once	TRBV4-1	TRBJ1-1	CASSKQGLGTEAFF	TGCGCCAGCAGCAAACAGGGGTTGGGCACTGAAGCTTTCTTT
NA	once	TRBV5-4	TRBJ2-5	CASSSNSGKETQYF	TGTGCCAGCAGCTCAAACTCAGGGAAAGAGACCCAGTACTTC
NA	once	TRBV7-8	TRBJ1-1	CAIWTGGNTEAFF	TGTGCCATCTGGACGGGGGGCAACACTGAAGCTTTCTTT
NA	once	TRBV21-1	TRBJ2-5	CASSRGQGRVQETQYF	TGTGCCAGCAGCAGGGGACAGGGGAGGGTCCAAGAGACCCAGTACTTC
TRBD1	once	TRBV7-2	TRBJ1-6	CASSKGTGVYSPLHF	TGTGCCAGCAGCAAAGGGACAGGGGTGTATTCACCCCTCCACTTT
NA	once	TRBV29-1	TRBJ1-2	CSVEGTPTNYGYTF	TGCAGCGTTGAAGGGACACCTACTAACTATGGCTACACCTTC
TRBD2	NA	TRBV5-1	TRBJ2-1	CASKRIKLAGDLGRSNEQFF	TGCGCCAGCAAGCGAATCAAACTAGCGGGGGATCTTGGAAGAAGCAATGAGCAGTTCTTC
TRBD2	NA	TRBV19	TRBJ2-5	CASSDPSSGGGGLETQYF	TGTGCCAGTAGCGACCCTTCTAGCGGGGGCGGCGGTTTAGAGACCCAGTACTTC
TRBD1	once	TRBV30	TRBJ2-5	CAWSSGSGTGEETQYF	TGTGCCTGGAGTTCGGGATCCGGGACAGGGGAAGAGACCCAGTACTTC
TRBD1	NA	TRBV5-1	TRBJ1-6	CASSPGTGNSPLHF	TGCGCCAGCAGCCCCGGGACAGGGAATTCACCCCTCCACTTT
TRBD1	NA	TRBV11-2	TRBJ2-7	CASSPGPGQGFEQYF	TGTGCCAGCAGCCCGGGTCCGGGACAGGGATTCGAGCAGTACTTC
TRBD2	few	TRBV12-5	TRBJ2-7	CASGYGGGLPYEQYF	TGTGCTAGTGGTTACGGCGGGGGGCTCCCCTACGAGCAGTACTTC
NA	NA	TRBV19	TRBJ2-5	CASSIAGKETQYF	TGTGCCAGTAGTATAGCAGGAAAAGAGACCCAGTACTTC
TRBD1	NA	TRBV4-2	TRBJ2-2	CASSPNRGVGELFF	TGTGCCAGCAGCCCGAACAGGGGCGTCGGGGAGCTGTTTTTT
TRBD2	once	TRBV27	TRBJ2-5	CASRLAGVETQYF	TGTGCCAGCAGACTAGCGGGGGTAGAGACCCAGTACTTC
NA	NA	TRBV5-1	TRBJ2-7	CASSLGAGLYEQYF	TGCGCCAGCAGCTTGGGGGCAGGCCTCTACGAGCAGTACTTC
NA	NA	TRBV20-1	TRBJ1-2	CSANIGVGYTF	TGCAGTGCAAATATAGGGGTTGGCTACACCTTC
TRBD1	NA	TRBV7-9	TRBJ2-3	CASRRDRTDTQYF	TGTGCCAGCAGACGGGACAGGACAGATACGCAGTATTTT
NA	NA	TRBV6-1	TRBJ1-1	CASSERPGWAEAFF	TGTGCCAGCAGTGAACGCCCAGGGTGGGCTGAAGCTTTCTTT
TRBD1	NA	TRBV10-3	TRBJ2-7	CAISEPGQGVYEQYF	TGTGCCATCAGTGAGCCGGGACAGGGGGTATACGAGCAGTACTTC
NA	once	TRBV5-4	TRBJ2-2	CASSLARGPNTGELFF	TGTGCCAGCAGCTTGGCGCGGGGGCCTAACACCGGGGAGCTGTTTTTT
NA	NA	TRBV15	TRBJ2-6	CATSRNSEGANVLTF	TGTGCCACCAGCAGGAACTCCGAGGGGGCCAACGTCCTGACTTTC
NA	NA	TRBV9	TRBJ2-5	CASSGGGTWETQYF	TGTGCCAGCAGCGGGGGGGGCACATGGGAGACCCAGTACTTC
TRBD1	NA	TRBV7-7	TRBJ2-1	CASSPRGLSSNEQFF	TGTGCTAGCAGCCCCAGGGGGCTGTCCAGCAATGAGCAGTTCTTC
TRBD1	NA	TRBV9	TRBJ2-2	CASSDDGGTGLTGELFF	TGTGCCAGCAGTGACGACGGCGGGACAGGTCTCACCGGGGAGCTGTTTTTT
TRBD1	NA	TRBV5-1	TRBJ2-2	CASTPGQGSITGELFF	TGCGCCAGCACCCCGGGACAGGGTTCAATCACCGGGGAGCTGTTTTTT
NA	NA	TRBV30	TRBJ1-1	CAWGWSEAFF	TGTGCCTGGGGCTGGAGTGAAGCTTTCTTT
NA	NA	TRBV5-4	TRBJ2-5	CASSPDNQETQYF	TGTGCCAGCAGCCCTGACAACCAAGAGACCCAGTACTTC
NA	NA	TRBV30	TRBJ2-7	CAWSVSRGPYEQYF	TGTGCCTGGAGTGTTTCCAGGGGCCCCTACGAGCAGTACTTC
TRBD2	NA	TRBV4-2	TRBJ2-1	CASSQDGSSGGYNEQFF	TGTGCCAGCAGCCAAGATGGATCCAGCGGGGGGTACAATGAGCAGTTCTTC
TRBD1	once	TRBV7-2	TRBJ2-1	CASSRDRQFF	TGTGCCAGCAGCCGGGACAGGCAGTTCTTC
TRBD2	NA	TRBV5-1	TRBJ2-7	CASSLGAGLYEQYF	TGCGCCAGCAGCTTGGGAGCGGGGTTATACGAGCAGTACTTC
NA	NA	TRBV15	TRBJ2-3	CATSRDRLGARRDTQYF	TGTGCCACCAGCAGAGATCGACTGGGGGCGCGAAGGGATACGCAGTATTTT
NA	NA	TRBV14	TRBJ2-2	CASSQVSGELFF	TGTGCCAGCAGCCAAGTATCCGGGGAGCTGTTTTTT
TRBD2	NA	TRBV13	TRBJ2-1	CASSAASGGAYSEQFF	TGTGCCAGCAGCGCCGCTAGCGGGGGGGCGTATAGTGAGCAGTTCTTC
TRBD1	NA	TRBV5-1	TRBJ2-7	CASSRDRAGEQYF	TGCGCCAGCAGCCGGGACAGGGCTGGGGAGCAGTACTTC
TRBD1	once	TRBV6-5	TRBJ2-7	CASRGTGSSYEQYF	TGTGCCAGCAGAGGGACAGGGAGCTCCTACGAGCAGTACTTC
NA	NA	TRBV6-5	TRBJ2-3	CASSYTITDTQYF	TGTGCCAGCAGTTACACTATCACAGATACGCAGTATTTT
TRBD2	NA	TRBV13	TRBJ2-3	CASSPTSGGATDTQYF	TGTGCCAGCAGCCCTACTAGCGGGGGGGCCACAGATACGCAGTATTTT
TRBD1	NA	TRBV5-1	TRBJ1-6	CASSLDVTGGTGPLHF	TGCGCCAGCAGCTTGGATGTGACAGGGGGCACCGGACCCCTCCACTTT
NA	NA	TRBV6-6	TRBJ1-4	CASSYSEKLFF	TGTGCCAGCAGTTATTCAGAAAAACTGTTTTTT
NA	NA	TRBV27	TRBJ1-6	CASNGKSSYNSPLHF	TGTGCCAGCAACGGGAAGAGCTCCTATAATTCACCCCTCCACTTT
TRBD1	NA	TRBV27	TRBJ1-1	CASSLQTGGEAFF	TGTGCCAGCAGCCTCCAAACAGGGGGCGAAGCTTTCTTT
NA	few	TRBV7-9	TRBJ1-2	CASSLEMGGYTF	TGTGCCAGCAGCTTAGAGATGGGCGGCTACACCTTC
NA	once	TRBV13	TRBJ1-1	CASSLGSAGKNTEAFF	TGTGCCAGCAGCTTAGGCTCAGCGGGGAAGAACACTGAAGCTTTCTTT